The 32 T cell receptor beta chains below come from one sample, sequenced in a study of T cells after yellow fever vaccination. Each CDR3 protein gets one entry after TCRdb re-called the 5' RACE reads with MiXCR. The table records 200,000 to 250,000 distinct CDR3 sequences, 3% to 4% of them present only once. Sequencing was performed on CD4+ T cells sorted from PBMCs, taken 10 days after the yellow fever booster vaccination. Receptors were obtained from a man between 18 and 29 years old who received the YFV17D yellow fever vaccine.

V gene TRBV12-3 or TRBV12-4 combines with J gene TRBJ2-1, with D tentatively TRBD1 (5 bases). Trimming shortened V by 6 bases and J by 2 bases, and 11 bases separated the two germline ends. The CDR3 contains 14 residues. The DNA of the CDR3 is TGTGCCAGCAGCGCAGGGTCCCCCTACAATGAGCAGTTCTTC. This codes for CASSAGSPYNEQFF.

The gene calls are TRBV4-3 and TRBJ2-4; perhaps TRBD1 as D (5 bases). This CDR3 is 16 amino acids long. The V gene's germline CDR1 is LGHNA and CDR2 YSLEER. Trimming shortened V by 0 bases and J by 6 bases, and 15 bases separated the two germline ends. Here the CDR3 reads CASSQDVGQGGNIQYF. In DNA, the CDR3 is TGCGCCAGCAGCCAAGATGTCGGCCAGGGCGGAAACATTCAGTACTTC.

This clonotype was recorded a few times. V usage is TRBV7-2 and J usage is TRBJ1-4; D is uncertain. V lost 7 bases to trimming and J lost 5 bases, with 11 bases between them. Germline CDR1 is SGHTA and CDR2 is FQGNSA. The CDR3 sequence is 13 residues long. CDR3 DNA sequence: TGTGCCAGCAACCGGGCCGAAAATGAAAAACTGTTTTTT. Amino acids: CASNRAENEKLFF.

CDR3 region: CSVILAGLSYEQYF. The CDR3 DNA sequence: TGCAGCGTTATACTAGCGGGGCTCTCCTACGAGCAGTACTTC. The rearrangement uses TRBV29-1 and TRBJ2-7; 10 nucleotides agree with TRBD2. Germline V lookup: CDR1 SQVTM, CDR2 ANQGSEA. V lost 5 bases and J lost 0; bases outside the gene matches: 4. The CDR3 is 14 residues long.

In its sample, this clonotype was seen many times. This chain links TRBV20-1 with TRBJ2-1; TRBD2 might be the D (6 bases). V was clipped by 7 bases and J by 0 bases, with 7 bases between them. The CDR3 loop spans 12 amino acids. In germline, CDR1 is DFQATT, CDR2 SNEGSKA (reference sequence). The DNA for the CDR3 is TGCAGTGTAGCGGACTCCTACAATGAGCAGTTCTTC. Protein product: CSVADSYNEQFF.

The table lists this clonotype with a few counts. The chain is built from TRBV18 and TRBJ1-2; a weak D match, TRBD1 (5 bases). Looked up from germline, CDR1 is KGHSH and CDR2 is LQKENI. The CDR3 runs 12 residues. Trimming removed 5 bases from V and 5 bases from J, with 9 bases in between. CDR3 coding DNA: TGTGCCAGCTCAGCCCAGGGTTATGGCTACACCTTC. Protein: CASSAQGYGYTF.

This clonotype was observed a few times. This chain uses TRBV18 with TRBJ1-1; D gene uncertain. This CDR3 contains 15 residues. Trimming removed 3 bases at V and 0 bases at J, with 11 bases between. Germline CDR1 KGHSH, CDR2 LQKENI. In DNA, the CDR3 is TGTGCCAGCTCACCCCGGCTGGAGGTGAACACTGAAGCTTTCTTT. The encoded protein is CASSPRLEVNTEAFF.

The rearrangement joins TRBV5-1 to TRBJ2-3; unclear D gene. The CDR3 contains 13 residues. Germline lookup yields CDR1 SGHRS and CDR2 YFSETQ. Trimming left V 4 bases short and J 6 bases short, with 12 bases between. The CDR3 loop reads CASSPLISDTQYF. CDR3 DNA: TGCGCCAGCAGCCCCCTTATATCGGATACGCAGTATTTT.

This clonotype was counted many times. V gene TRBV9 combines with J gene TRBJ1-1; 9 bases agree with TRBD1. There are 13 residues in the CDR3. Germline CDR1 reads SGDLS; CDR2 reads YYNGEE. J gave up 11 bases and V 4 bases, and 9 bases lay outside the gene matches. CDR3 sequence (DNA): TGTGCCAGCAGCACAATGGACAGGGGTGCTGCTTTCTTT. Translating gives CASSTMDRGAAFF.

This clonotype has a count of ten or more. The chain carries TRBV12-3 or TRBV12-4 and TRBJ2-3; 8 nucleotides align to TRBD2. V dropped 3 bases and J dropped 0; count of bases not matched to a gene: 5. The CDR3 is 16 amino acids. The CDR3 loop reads CASSFWRGVSTDTQYF. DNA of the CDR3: TGTGCCAGCAGTTTTTGGCGGGGGGTAAGCACAGATACGCAGTATTTT.

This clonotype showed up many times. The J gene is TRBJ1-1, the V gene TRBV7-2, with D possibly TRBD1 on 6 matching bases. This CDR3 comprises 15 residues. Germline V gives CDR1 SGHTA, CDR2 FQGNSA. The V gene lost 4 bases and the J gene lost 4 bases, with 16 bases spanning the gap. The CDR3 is CASSSGGGRGTEAFF. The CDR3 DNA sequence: TGTGCCAGCAGCTCAGGAGGGGGGAGGGGCACTGAAGCTTTCTTT.

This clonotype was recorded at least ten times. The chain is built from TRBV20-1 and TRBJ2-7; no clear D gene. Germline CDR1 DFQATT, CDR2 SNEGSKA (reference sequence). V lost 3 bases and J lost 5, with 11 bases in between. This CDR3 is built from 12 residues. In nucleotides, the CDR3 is TGCAGTGCTAGGAAAATGTCGGACGAGCAGTACTTC. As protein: CSARKMSDEQYF.

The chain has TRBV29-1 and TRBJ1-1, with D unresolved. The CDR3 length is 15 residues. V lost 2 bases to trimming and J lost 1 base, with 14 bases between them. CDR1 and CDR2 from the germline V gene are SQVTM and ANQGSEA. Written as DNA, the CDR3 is TGCAGCGTTGAATGGTCCCCTCGGCGGAACACTGAAGCTTTCTTT. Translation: CSVEWSPRRNTEAFF.

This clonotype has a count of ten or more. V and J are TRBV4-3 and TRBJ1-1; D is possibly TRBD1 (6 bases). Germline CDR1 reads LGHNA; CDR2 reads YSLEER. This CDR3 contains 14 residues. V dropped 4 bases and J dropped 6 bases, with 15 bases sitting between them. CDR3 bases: TGCGCCAGCAGCCGTGAGGGGGTAGGAGCTGAAGCTTTCTTT. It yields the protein CASSREGVGAEAFF.

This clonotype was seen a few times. CDR3 sequence (DNA): TGTGCCAGCAGCGTGGGGACTATAGGCACAGATACGCAGTATTTT. This sequence encodes CASSVGTIGTDTQYF. The chain carries TRBV9 and TRBJ2-3; TRBD2 matches at 7 bases. The V segment lost 2 bases and the J segment 1 base; nucleotides outside the gene matches: 4. The CDR3 is 15 residues long. In germline, CDR1 is SGDLS, CDR2 YYNGEE.

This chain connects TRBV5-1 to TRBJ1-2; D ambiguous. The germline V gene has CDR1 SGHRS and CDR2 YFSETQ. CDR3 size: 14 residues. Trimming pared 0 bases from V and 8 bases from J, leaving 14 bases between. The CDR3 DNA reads TGCGCCAGCAGCTTGGCGTCCCTGACTATGGGCTACACCTTC. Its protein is CASSLASLTMGYTF.

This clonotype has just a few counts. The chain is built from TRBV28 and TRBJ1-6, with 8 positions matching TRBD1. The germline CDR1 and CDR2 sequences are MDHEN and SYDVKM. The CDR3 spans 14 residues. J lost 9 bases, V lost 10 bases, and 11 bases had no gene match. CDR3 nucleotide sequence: TGTGCCACATACCGCCAGGGGGCAGGTTCACCCCTCCACTTT. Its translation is CATYRQGAGSPLHF.

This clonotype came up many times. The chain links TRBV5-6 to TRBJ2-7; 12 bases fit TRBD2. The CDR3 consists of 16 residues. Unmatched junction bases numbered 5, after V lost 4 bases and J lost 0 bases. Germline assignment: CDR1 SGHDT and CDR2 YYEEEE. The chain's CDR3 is CASSTGLAGSSYEQYV. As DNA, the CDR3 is TGTGCCAGCAGCACCGGACTAGCGGGGAGCTCCTACGAGCAGTACGTC.

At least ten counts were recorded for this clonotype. The CDR3 nucleotides read TGCGCCAGCAGCCAACGCCAGGGGGCCGGGAACATTCAGTACTTC. Translated, it gives CASSQRQGAGNIQYF. V gene TRBV4-3 combines with J gene TRBJ2-4; 8 nucleotides match TRBD1. Germline CDR1 and CDR2: LGHNA and YSLEER. The CDR3 consists of 15 residues. V lost 2 bases to trimming and J lost 7 bases; unmatched junction nucleotides: 7.

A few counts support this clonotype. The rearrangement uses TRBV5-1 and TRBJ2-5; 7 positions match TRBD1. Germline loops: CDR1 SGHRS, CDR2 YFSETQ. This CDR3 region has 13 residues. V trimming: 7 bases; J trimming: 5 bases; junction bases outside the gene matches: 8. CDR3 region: CASGRGSEETQYF. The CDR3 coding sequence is TGCGCCAGCGGCAGGGGGAGCGAGGAGACCCAGTACTTC.

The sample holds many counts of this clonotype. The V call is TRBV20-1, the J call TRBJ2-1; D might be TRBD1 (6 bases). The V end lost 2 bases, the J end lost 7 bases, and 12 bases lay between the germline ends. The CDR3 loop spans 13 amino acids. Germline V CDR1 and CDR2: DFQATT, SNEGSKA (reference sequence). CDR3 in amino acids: CSARRFTGNEQFF. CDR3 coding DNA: TGCAGTGCTAGACGCTTCACAGGGAATGAGCAGTTCTTC.

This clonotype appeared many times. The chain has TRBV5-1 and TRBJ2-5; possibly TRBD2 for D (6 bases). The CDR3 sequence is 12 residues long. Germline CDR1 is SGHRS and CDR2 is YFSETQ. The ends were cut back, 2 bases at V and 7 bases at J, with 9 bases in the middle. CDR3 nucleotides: TGCGCCAGCAGCTTTAACGGGGGGACCCAGTACTTC. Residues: CASSFNGGTQYF.

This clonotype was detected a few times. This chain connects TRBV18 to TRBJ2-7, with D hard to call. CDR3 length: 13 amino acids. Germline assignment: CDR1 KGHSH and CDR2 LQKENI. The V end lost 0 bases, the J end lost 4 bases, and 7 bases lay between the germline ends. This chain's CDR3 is CASSPPTPYEQYF. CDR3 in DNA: TGTGCCAGCTCACCACCGACCCCTTACGAGCAGTACTTC.

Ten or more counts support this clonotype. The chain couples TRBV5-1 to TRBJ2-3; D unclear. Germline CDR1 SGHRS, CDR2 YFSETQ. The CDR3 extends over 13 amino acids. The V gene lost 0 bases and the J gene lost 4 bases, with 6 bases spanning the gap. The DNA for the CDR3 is TGCGCCAGCAGCTTGGGAGAGGCAGATACGCAGTATTTT. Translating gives CASSLGEADTQYF. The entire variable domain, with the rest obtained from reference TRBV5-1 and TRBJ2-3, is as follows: KAGVTQTPRYLIKTRGQQVTLSCSPISGHRSVSWYQQTPGQGLQFLFEYFSETQRNKGNFPGRFSGRQFSNSRSEMNVSTLELGDSALYLCASSLGEADTQYFGPGTRLTVL.

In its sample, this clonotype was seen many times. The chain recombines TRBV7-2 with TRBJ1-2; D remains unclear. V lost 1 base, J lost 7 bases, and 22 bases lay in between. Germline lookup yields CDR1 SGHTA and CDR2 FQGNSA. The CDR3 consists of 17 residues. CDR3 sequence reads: CASSLDLTNREDPGYTF. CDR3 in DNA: TGTGCCAGCAGCTTAGACTTGACAAACCGAGAGGACCCTGGCTACACCTTC.

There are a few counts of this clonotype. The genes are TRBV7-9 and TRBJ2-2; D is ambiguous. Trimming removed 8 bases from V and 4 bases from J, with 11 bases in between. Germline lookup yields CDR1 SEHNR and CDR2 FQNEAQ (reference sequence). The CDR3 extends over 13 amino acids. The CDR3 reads CASGSTPTGELFF. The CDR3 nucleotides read TGTGCCAGCGGCTCGACCCCCACCGGGGAGCTGTTTTTT.

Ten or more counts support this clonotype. CDR3 amino acids: CASGLVRNEQFF. The CDR3 DNA sequence: TGTGCTAGTGGTTTGGTACGTAATGAGCAGTTCTTC. The chain uses TRBV12-5 and TRBJ2-1; D is ambiguous. Looked up from germline, CDR1 is LGHNT and CDR2 is FRNRAP. CDR3 size: 12 residues. V gave up 0 bases and J gave up 7 bases, with 4 bases separating them.

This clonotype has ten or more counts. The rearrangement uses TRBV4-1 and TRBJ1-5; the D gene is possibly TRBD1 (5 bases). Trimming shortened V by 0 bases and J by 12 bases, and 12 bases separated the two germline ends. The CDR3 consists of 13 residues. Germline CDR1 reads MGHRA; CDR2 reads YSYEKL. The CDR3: CASSQEGAGSQHF. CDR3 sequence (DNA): TGCGCCAGCAGCCAAGAAGGGGCAGGGAGCCAGCATTTT.

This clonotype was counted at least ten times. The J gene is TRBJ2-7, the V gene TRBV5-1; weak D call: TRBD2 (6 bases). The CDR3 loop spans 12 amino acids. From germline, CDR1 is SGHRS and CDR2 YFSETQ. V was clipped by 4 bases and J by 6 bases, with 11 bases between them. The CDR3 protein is CASSPTRGEQYF. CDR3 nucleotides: TGCGCCAGCAGCCCGACGCGGGGCGAGCAGTACTTC.

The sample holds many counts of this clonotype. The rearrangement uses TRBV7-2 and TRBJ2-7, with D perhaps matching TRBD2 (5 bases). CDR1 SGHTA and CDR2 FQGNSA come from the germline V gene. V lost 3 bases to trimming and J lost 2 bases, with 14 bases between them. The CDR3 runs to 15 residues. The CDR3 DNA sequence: TGTGCCAGCAGCTTTGCGTATTCGGAGGCCTACGAGCAGTACGTC. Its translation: CASSFAYSEAYEQYV.

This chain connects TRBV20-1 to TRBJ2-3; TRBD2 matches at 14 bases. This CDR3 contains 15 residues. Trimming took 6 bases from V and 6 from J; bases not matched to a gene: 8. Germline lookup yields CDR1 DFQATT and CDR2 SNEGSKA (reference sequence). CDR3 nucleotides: TGCAGTGCCAAGGGACTAGCGGGGGCCGGGGATACGCAGTATTTT. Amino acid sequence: CSAKGLAGAGDTQYF.

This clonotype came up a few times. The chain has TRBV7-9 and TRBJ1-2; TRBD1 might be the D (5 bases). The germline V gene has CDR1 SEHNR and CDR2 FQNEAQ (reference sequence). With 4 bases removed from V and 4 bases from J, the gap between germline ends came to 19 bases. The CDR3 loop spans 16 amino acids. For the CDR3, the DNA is TGTGCCAGCAGCTCGAGTGGGACCGGGAATCTCTATGGCTACACCTTC. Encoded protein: CASSSSGTGNLYGYTF.